This T cell receptor beta chain originates from a study of blood T cell repertoires in COVID-19. Study in general: COVID-19 samples collected from the United States, Italy and Spain covered acute and convalescent phases.

Participant ages covered about 18 to 100 years across about two dozen US areas. Grouping used clinical history reported by participants in a survey and questionnaire. The study counted Cohort 3 donors as recovered given two negative PCRs, clearance, or symptom resolution. Germline V gives CDR1 SGHVS, CDR2 FQNEAQ. With 0 bases clipped from V and 7 bases from J, the junction kept 9 bases outside the gene matches. There are 16 residues in the CDR3. The method was immunoSEQ multiplex PCR; TCRdb's version includes in-frame clones alone and lacks a portion of them. There are more than 200,000 clones in the sample; roughly 90% occur only once, and about 4% lies in the top ten.

Material for sequencing was PBMCs or T cells enriched from blood (not recorded which). This rearrangement joins TRBV7-8 to TRBJ1-2, with 9 positions matching TRBD1. The TCR comes from a woman aged 25 to 39 who had recovered from COVID-19. CDR3 protein: CASSLAVGTGFVGYTF. In nucleotides, the CDR3 is TGTGCCAGCAGCTTAGCGGTTGGGACAGGGTTCGTTGGCTACACCTTC.